This T cell receptor (beta chain) was identified in a study of Ad26.COV2.S vaccination and SARS-CoV-2 variants. Study information: Vaccine-arm donor from the placebo-controlled COV1001 Ad26.COV2.S trial. Once or twice, 56 days apart, Ad26.COV2.S was delivered intramuscularly.

The germline V gene encodes CDR1 GTSNPN and CDR2 SVGIG (reference sequence). The CDR3 covers 13 residues. V lost 8 bases and J 6 bases, leaving 19 bases between the germline ends. Treatment noted: around 19 received Ad26.COV2.S at low or high dose, single or two shots; 5 received placebo; per-sample allocation not given. At day 63 after the first vaccine or placebo injection, samples were drawn. Notes on this clone: No antigen is known for it.

Notes on the study in general: Placebo recipients showed lower spike-specific TCR breadth than vaccinees. Marked by substantial breadth, spike-specific CD8+ and CD4+ T cell responses were reportedly seen after vaccination.

Produced via immunoSEQ multiplex PCR; TCRdb's table is partial and in-frame only. Of around 320,000 clones listed, around 85% are singletons. The source is a person between 18 and 65 years old who received the Ad26.COV2.S COVID-19 vaccine or a placebo. V gene TRBV30 combines with J gene TRBJ1-2, with D possibly being TRBD1 (6 bases). The sequencing used peripheral blood, collected in a trial of Ad26.COV2.S vaccine versus placebo. The CDR3 is CAPDRIGGNGYTF. CDR3 bases: TGTGCCCCTGACAGGATAGGGGGGAATGGCTACACCTTC.